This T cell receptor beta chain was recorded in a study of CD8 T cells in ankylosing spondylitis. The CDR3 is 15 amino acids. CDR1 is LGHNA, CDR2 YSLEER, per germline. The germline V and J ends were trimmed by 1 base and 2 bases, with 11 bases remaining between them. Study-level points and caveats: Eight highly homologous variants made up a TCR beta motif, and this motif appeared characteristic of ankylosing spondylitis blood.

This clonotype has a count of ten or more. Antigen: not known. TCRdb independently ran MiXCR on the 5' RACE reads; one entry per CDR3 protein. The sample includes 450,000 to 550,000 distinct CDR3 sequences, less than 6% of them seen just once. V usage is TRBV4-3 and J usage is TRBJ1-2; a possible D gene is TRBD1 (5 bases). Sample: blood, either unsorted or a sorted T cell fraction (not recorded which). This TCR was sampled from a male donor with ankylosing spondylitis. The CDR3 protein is CASSQVWTINYGYTF. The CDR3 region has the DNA TGCGCCAGCAGCCAAGTTTGGACAATAAACTATGGCTACACCTTC.